A selection of T cell receptor beta chains follows, all from one sample in a study of identical twins. Using its own MiXCR run on the 5' RACE reads, TCRdb lists one record per CDR3 protein. The sample lists 750,000 to 950,000 distinct CDR3 sequences; about 12% were seen once. The same data also went into a second study, on yellow fever vaccine responses in identical twins.

Material for sequencing was PBMCs. The receptors were sampled from a woman aged 18-29 years in good health. CDR3s include the opening cysteine and the closing phenylalanine or tryptophan. The order of the fields is V gene, CDR3 protein.

v_call: TRBV3-1; cdr3_aa: CASSHTTEAKEAFF
v_call: TRBV24-1; cdr3_aa: CATSDLIGGEQFF
v_call: TRBV10-3; cdr3_aa: CAARGGIINEQFF
v_call: TRBV5-1; cdr3_aa: CASSMGQNTGELFF
v_call: TRBV28; cdr3_aa: CASTKSLAGGPAQFF
v_call: TRBV29-1; cdr3_aa: CSGESSSGGTFGETQYF
v_call: TRBV7-6; cdr3_aa: CASSYEQGARETQYF
v_call: TRBV28; cdr3_aa: CASRPGPTQNEQFF
v_call: TRBV7-2; cdr3_aa: CASSPDRSDTQYF
v_call: TRBV6-2/TRBV6-3; cdr3_aa: CASSYSSGRPTDTQYF
v_call: TRBV9; cdr3_aa: CASSAGGTSGKNTDTQYF
v_call: TRBV15; cdr3_aa: CATSRDLVAGGNEQFF
v_call: TRBV10-3; cdr3_aa: CAISDKSAGRAETQYF
v_call: TRBV7-2; cdr3_aa: CASSTLYEQYF
v_call: TRBV12-3/TRBV12-4; cdr3_aa: CASTGSHSSYNEQFF
v_call: TRBV7-9; cdr3_aa: CASSWASSYGYTF
v_call: TRBV6-5; cdr3_aa: CASSASTKLDTGELFF
v_call: TRBV10-3; cdr3_aa: CAISESGQGWTKNIQYF
v_call: TRBV28; cdr3_aa: CASTPLGRYYEQYF
v_call: TRBV7-2; cdr3_aa: CASSFRGGSGNTIYF
v_call: TRBV4-1; cdr3_aa: CASSHPGLAGNEQFF
v_call: TRBV20-1; cdr3_aa: CSAKGQLGREDGEQYF
v_call: TRBV7-9; cdr3_aa: CASSPTGDEAFF
v_call: TRBV20-1; cdr3_aa: CSARVAGGYNEQFF
v_call: TRBV24-1; cdr3_aa: CATSDFLTGELFF
v_call: TRBV6-2/TRBV6-3; cdr3_aa: CASTYSSETQYF
v_call: TRBV7-8; cdr3_aa: CASSLVSVGTSNQPQHF
v_call: TRBV19; cdr3_aa: CASSIQRSIRNEQFF
v_call: TRBV7-8; cdr3_aa: CASSLSGLGTEAFF
v_call: TRBV20-1; cdr3_aa: CSARREPDTQYF
v_call: TRBV7-2; cdr3_aa: CASSLTSGGETQYF
v_call: TRBV28; cdr3_aa: CASIKGGGTEAFF
v_call: TRBV15; cdr3_aa: CATSRDPRLTKNIQYF
v_call: TRBV5-1; cdr3_aa: CASSRTGIATNEKLFF
v_call: TRBV5-1; cdr3_aa: CASSSGPREKLFF
v_call: TRBV10-1; cdr3_aa: CASSEDTDTQYF